Below, 9 T cell receptor beta chains from the same sample are listed, as sequenced in a study of T cells in Graves' hyperthyroidism and ophthalmopathy. Amplified TCR beta CDR3 regions came from RNA transcripts. Using the HTBI primer set, a first-round RT-PCR was run on the TCR CDR3. TCRdb independently ran MiXCR on the multiplex PCR reads; one entry per CDR3 protein. The top ten clones hold about 48% of a sample with a few hundred thousand distinct CDR3 sequences, roughly 18% of them seen once. Sequencing used blood. The receptors stem from a man in his forties with Graves' hyperthyroidism.

At least ten counts were recorded for this clonotype. The chain combines TRBV2 with TRBJ2-2, with TRBD2 identical over 8 bases. The CDR3 consists of 16 residues. Germline-derived CDR1 and CDR2 are SNHLY and FYNNEI. Losses at the gene ends were 8 bases for V and 1 base for J; bases not matched to a gene: 9. CDR3 nucleotides: TGTGCCAGCCGGGCGCGGGGGGTCCGGAACACCGGGGAGCTGTTTTTT. Amino acid sequence: CASRARGVRNTGELFF.

This chain connects TRBV7-2 to TRBJ2-3, with 7 positions matching TRBD1. J gave up 2 bases and V 5 bases, and 7 bases lay outside the gene matches. The CDR3 has 15 residues. Germline CDR1 SGHTA, CDR2 FQGNSA. The CDR3 is CASSDPGQTTDTQYF. The CDR3 bases are TGTGCCAGCAGCGATCCGGGACAGACCACAGATACGCAGTATTTT.

This clonotype was counted at least ten times. V gene TRBV3-1 combines with J gene TRBJ2-2; weak D call: TRBD2 (5 bases). Looked up from germline, CDR1 is LGHDT and CDR2 is YNNKEL (reference sequence). The CDR3 is made up of 13 amino acids. V gave up 6 bases and J gave up 6 bases, with 11 bases separating them. CDR3 sequence (DNA): TGTGCCAGCAGACGAACTAGTTCCGGGGAGCTGTTTTTT. It codes for CASRRTSSGELFF.

This clonotype came up a few times. V gene TRBV20-1 combines with J gene TRBJ2-5; D could derive from TRBD1 or TRBD2 (5 bases each). The V gene's germline CDR1 is DFQATT and CDR2 SNEGSKA (reference sequence). The CDR3 spans 13 residues. The DNA for the CDR3 is TGCTCACGCTGGGGGTCCGGGTTAGAGACCCAGTACTTC. Its protein product is CSRWGSGLETQYF.

The sample holds a few counts of this clonotype. The chain couples TRBV6-1 to TRBJ2-7, with D possibly TRBD1 on 5 matching bases. The CDR3 spans 11 residues. The V and J ends lost 7 bases and 6 bases respectively, with 10 bases between them. Germline lookup yields CDR1 MNHNS and CDR2 SASEGT. The chain's CDR3 is CASIQGREQYF. The CDR3 DNA follows: TGTGCCAGCATCCAGGGCCGCGAGCAGTACTTC.

This clonotype has at least ten counts. The chain has TRBV5-6 and TRBJ1-5; D gene unclear. The CDR3 loop spans 13 amino acids. V lost 0 bases and J 6 bases, leaving 7 bases between the germline ends. Germline V gene lookup returns CDR1 SGHDT and CDR2 YYEEEE. The CDR3 DNA follows: TGTGCCAGCAGCTTGGCCAGGCGTCAGCCCCAGCATTTT. Translating it yields CASSLARRQPQHF.

The sample holds many counts of this clonotype. J is TRBJ1-6 and V is TRBV12-3 or TRBV12-4; TRBD1 matches at 9 bases. V was pared by 5 bases and J by 6 bases, with 5 bases of the junction left unmatched. CDR3 length: 15 residues. The CDR3 is CASSTRTGVNSPLHF. CDR3 DNA sequence: TGTGCCAGCAGTACCCGGACAGGGGTTAATTCACCCCTCCACTTT.

This clonotype was seen once. The chain joins TRBV5-1 to TRBJ2-7, with 9 bases matching TRBD1. The germline V gene has CDR1 SGHRS and CDR2 YFSETQ. This CDR3 comprises 13 residues. J gave up 6 bases and V 6 bases, and 7 bases lay outside the gene matches. CDR3 residues: CASTRGQGSEQYF. The CDR3 DNA sequence: TGCGCCAGCACCCGGGGACAGGGCAGCGAGCAGTACTTC.

This clonotype was counted ten times or more. The chain has TRBV3-2 and TRBJ1-1; the D call of TRBD1 is as the table states it, not checked on the DNA. TRBV3-2 is noted as a pseudogene. The CDR3 contains 15 residues. In DNA, the CDR3 is TGTGCCAGCAGCCAAGGGGGGACAGCGAACACTGAAGCTTTCTTT. This translates into CASSQGGTANTEAFF.